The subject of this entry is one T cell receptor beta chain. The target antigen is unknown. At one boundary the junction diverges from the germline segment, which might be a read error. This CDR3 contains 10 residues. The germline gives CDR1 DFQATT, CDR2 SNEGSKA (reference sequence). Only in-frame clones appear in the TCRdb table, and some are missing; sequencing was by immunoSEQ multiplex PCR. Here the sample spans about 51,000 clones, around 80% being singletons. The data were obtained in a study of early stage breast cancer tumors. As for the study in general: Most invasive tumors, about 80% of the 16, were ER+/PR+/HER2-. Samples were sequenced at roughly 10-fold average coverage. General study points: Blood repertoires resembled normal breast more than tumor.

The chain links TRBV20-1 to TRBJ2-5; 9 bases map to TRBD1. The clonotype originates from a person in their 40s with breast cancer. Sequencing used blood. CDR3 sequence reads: CRDREKTQYF. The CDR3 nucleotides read TGTAGGGACAGGGAAAAGACCCAGTACTTC.